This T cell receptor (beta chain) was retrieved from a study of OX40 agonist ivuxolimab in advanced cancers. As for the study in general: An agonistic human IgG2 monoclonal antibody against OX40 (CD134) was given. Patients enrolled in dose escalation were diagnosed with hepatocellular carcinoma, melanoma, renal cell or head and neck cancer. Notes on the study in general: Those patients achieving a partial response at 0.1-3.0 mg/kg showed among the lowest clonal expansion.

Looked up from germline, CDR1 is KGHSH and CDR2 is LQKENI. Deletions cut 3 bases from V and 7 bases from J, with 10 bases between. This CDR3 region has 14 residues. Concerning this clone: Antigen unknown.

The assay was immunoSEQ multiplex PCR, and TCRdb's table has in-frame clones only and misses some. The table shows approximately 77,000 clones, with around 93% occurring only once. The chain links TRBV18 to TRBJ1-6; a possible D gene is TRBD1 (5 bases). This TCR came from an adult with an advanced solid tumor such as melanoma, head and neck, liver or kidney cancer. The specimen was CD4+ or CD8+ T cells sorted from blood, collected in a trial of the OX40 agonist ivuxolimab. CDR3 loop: CASSPSWGNSPLHF. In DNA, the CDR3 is TGTGCCAGCTCACCCTCTTGGGGCAATTCACCCCTCCACTTT.